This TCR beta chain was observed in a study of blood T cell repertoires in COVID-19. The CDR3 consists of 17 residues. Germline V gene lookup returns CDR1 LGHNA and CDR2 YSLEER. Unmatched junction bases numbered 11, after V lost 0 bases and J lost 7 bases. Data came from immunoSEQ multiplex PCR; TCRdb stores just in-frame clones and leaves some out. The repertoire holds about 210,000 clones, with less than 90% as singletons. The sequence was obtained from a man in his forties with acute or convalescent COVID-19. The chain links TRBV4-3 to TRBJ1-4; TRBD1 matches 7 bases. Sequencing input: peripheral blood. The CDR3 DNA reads TGCGCCAGCAGCCAAGATATCGGTTACAGGGGAGGTGAAAAACTGTTTTTT. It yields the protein CASSQDIGYRGGEKLFF.